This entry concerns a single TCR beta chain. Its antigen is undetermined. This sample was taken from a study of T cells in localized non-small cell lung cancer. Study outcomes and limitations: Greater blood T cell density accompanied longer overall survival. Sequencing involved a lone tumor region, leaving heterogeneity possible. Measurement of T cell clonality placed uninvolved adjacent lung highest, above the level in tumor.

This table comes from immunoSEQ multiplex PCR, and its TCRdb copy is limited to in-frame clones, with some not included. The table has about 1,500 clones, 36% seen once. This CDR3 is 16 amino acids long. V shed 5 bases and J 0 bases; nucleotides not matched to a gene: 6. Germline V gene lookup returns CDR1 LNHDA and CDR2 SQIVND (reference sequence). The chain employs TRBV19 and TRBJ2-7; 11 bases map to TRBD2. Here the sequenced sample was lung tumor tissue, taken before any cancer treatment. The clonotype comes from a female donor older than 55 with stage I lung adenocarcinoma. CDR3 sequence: CASSLAGGRSSYEQYF. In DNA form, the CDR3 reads TGTGCCAGTAGTCTAGCGGGAGGTAGGAGCTCCTACGAGCAGTACTTC.